This entry lists 25 T cell receptor beta chains sequenced from one sample in a study of shared clonotypes between healthy human individuals. Repertoires were generated with immunoSEQ multiplex PCR, while TCRdb's copy carries only in-frame clones and drops some. The sample lists about 380,000 clones, about 96% occurring once. Material for sequencing was memory CD8+ T cells sorted from blood. The subset is: CD45RO+ cells pooled with CCR7-negative TemRA cells. These receptors were collected from a man aged 25 to 45 in good health.

The chain couples TRBV7-8 to TRBJ1-5; TRBD1 aligns across 10 bases. V trimming: 2 bases; J trimming: 6 bases; junction bases outside the gene matches: 7. The length of the CDR3 is 16 residues. Germline V gene lookup returns CDR1 SGHVS and CDR2 FQNEAQ. The CDR3 here is CASSLPPGQGSQPQHF. CDR3 DNA: TGTGCCAGCAGCTTACCGCCGGGACAGGGGAGTCAGCCCCAGCATTTT.

CDR3 sequence reads: CASRSDPKRTDTQYF. The CDR3 DNA reads as TGTGCCAGCAGATCGGACCCGAAACGAACAGATACGCAGTATTTT. The chain joins TRBV5-4 to TRBJ2-3, with D unresolved. Trimming took 5 bases from V and 3 from J, leaving 16 bases between them. This CDR3 is built from 15 residues. CDR1 and CDR2 (germline): SGHNT, YYREEE (reference sequence).

This clone was observed once. The chain carries TRBV7-9 and TRBJ2-5; 14 positions agree with TRBD2. V trimming: 3 bases; J trimming: 5 bases; junction bases outside the gene matches: 8. CDR3 size: 17 residues. The germline CDR1 and CDR2 sequences are SEHNR and FQNEAQ (reference sequence). The CDR3 loop reads CASSLGRLAGGPETQYF. The CDR3 nucleotides are TGTGCCAGCAGCTTGGGGCGACTAGCGGGAGGGCCTGAGACCCAGTACTTC. The full variable domain, in which reference TRBV7-9 and TRBJ2-5 provide the parts outside the CDR3, is DTGVSQNPRHKITKRGQNVTFRCDPISEHNRLYWYRQTLGQGPEFLTYFQNEAQLEKSRLLSDRFSAERPKGSFSTLEIQRTEQGDSAMYLCASSLGRLAGGPETQYFGPGTRLLVL.

In DNA, the CDR3 is TGTGCCAGCAGTTATCAGGGGACCTATGGCTACACCTTC. As protein: CASSYQGTYGYTF. The rearrangement uses TRBV6-6 and TRBJ1-2; a weak D match, TRBD1 (6 bases). This CDR3 has 13 amino acids. Germline CDR1 is MNHNY and CDR2 is SVGAGI (reference sequence). V was clipped by 3 bases and J by 4 bases, with 9 bases between them.

The chain carries TRBV2 and TRBJ1-1; D gene uncertain. The CDR3 length is 14 residues. V lost 4 bases and J 8 bases, leaving 17 bases between the germline ends. The germline CDR1 and CDR2 sequences are SNHLY and FYNNEI. CDR3 residues: CASSVGRFSAEAFF. The CDR3 DNA sequence: TGTGCCAGCAGTGTCGGTCGGTTTTCCGCAGAAGCTTTCTTT.

The J gene is TRBJ2-5, the V gene TRBV19; a weak D match, TRBD1 (6 bases). CDR3 size: 14 residues. From germline, CDR1 is LNHDA and CDR2 SQIVND (reference sequence). The germline V and J ends were trimmed by 4 bases and 5 bases, with 14 bases remaining between them. The CDR3 loop reads CASSKNRARETQYF. The CDR3 DNA is TGTGCCAGTAGTAAAAACAGGGCGCGGGAGACCCAGTACTTC.

This chain uses TRBV27 with TRBJ2-3, with unresolved D. Trimming took 2 bases from V and 2 from J, leaving 11 bases between them. This CDR3 region has 15 residues. Looked up from germline, CDR1 is MNHEY and CDR2 is SMNVEV (reference sequence). CDR3 nucleotides: TGTGCCAGCAGTTTAGGTGGAGCAGACACAGATACGCAGTATTTT. It is translated as CASSLGGADTDTQYF.

The CDR3 nucleotides read TGTGCCAGCAGTTTACTCGGCAGGGAAGCTTTCTTT. It encodes CASSLLGREAFF. The chain is built from TRBV28 and TRBJ1-1; D unresolved. This CDR3 region has 12 residues. Germline lookup yields CDR1 MDHEN and CDR2 SYDVKM. V was cut by 2 bases and J by 8 bases, with 9 bases left in between.

The V gene is TRBV5-6, the J gene TRBJ1-5, with no clear D. Between the trimmed V and J ends, which lost 2 bases and 7 bases, there was a span of 10 bases. This CDR3 is built from 13 residues. CDR1 SGHDT and CDR2 YYEEEE come from the germline V gene. The CDR3, as DNA: TGTGCCAGCAGCTTTGGAGGAGGGCAGCCCCAGCATTTT. Protein: CASSFGGGQPQHF.

V is TRBV5-4 and J is TRBJ2-7; 10 bases align to TRBD1. This CDR3 contains 14 residues. After removal of 5 bases from V and 7 bases from J, the junction contained 9 bases not matched to a gene. Germline CDR1 SGHNT, CDR2 YYREEE (reference sequence). CDR3 amino acids: CASSRDRGLWEQYF. CDR3 sequence (DNA): TGTGCCAGCAGTCGCGACAGGGGGCTCTGGGAGCAGTACTTC.

A word on this clone: This specimen includes other DNA sequences encoding the same CDR3. This chain uses TRBV30 with TRBJ2-2, with 9 bases that match TRBD1. The CDR3 has 15 amino acids. Germline CDR1 reads GTSNPN; CDR2 reads SVGIG (reference sequence). V was pared by 3 bases and J by 0 bases, with 2 bases of the junction left unmatched. CDR3 coding DNA: TGTGCCTGGAGAAGACAGGGGGCGAACACCGGGGAGCTGTTTTTT. As protein: CAWRRQGANTGELFF.

The chain carries TRBV30 and TRBJ1-3, with D possibly being TRBD1 (6 bases). The V end lost 2 bases, the J end lost 2 bases, and 13 bases lay between the germline ends. The CDR3 contains 15 residues. Germline-derived CDR1 and CDR2 are GTSNPN and SVGIG (reference sequence). The chain's CDR3 is CAWSRGEGAGNTIYF. The CDR3 DNA is TGTGCCTGGAGTAGGGGGGAAGGTGCTGGAAACACCATATATTTT.

The genes are TRBV30 and TRBJ1-1; no clear D. The CDR3 spans 12 residues. Germline-derived CDR1 and CDR2 are GTSNPN and SVGIG (reference sequence). V was pared by 2 bases and J by 4 bases, with 8 bases between. Here the CDR3 DNA reads TGTGCCTGGAGTATTAAGGGCACTGAAGCTTTCTTT. Amino acids: CAWSIKGTEAFF.

The CDR3, as DNA: TGTGCCAGCAGTTTCCCAGAAACGGGTGGCTACACCTTC. Its translation is CASSFPETGGYTF. V usage is TRBV28 and J usage is TRBJ1-2, with D unresolved. Per the germline V gene, CDR1 is MDHEN and CDR2 is SYDVKM. The V and J ends lost 3 bases and 7 bases respectively, with 12 bases between them. This CDR3 spans 13 amino acids.

This sequence joins TRBV5-1 and TRBJ2-5, with D perhaps TRBD1 (5 bases). The CDR3 length is 16 residues. Germline CDR1 SGHRS, CDR2 YFSETQ. The V end lost 4 bases, the J end lost 0 bases, and 16 bases lay between the germline ends. The CDR3 loop is CASSRGKSGNQETQYF. DNA of the CDR3: TGCGCCAGCAGCCGAGGAAAGTCAGGGAACCAAGAGACCCAGTACTTC.

V usage is TRBV7-3 and J usage is TRBJ2-5, with D hard to call. The CDR3 runs 13 residues. Trimming took 2 bases from V and 5 from J, leaving 9 bases between them. Germline V CDR1 and CDR2: SGHTA, FQGTGA. The CDR3 spells CASSLGIRETQYF. CDR3 in DNA: TGTGCCAGCAGCTTAGGGATAAGGGAGACCCAGTACTTC.

The table lists this clone with a count of one. This chain uses TRBV18 with TRBJ2-1; TRBD2 agrees at 13 bases. Trimming cost V 6 bases and J 9 bases; bases outside gene matches: 11. This CDR3 region has 16 residues. Germline CDR1 and CDR2: KGHSH and LQKENI. The CDR3 DNA reads TGTGCCAGCTCCCCCTACGGACTAGCGGGAGCCAGTGAGCAGTTCTTC. It specifies CASSPYGLAGASEQFF.

The V and J genes are TRBV11-2 and TRBJ2-1; 8 nucleotides match TRBD2. CDR1 and CDR2 from the germline V gene are SGHAT and FQNNGV. Losses at the gene ends were 1 base for V and 3 bases for J; bases not matched to a gene: 14. The length of the CDR3 is 19 residues. CDR3 DNA sequence: TGTGCCAGCAGCTTAGCGGGGGGGGTAGCGGGACCCCGCTACAATGAGCAGTTCTTC. Translated: CASSLAGGVAGPRYNEQFF.

The genes are TRBV19 and TRBJ2-1; 11 bases are shared with TRBD1. The CDR3 is 14 amino acids. J was trimmed by 3 bases and V by 5 bases; bases with no gene match: 0. CDR1 is LNHDA, CDR2 SQIVND, per germline (reference sequence). This CDR3 is CASSGTGGYNEQFF. The CDR3 DNA is TGTGCCAGTAGTGGGACAGGGGGCTACAATGAGCAGTTCTTC.

The chain links TRBV7-9 to TRBJ2-7, with 7 positions matching TRBD1. Trimming at V came to 5 bases and at J to 2 bases, leaving 6 bases not matched to a gene. The CDR3 runs to 14 residues. Germline CDR1 SEHNR, CDR2 FQNEAQ (reference sequence). The CDR3: CASSMGDRPYEQYF. The CDR3 DNA sequence: TGTGCCAGCAGCATGGGGGACAGACCCTACGAGCAGTACTTC.

The rearrangement uses TRBV2 and TRBJ1-2, with D maybe TRBD1 (5 bases). The V gene lost 4 bases and the J gene lost 7 bases, with 13 bases spanning the gap. From germline, CDR1 is SNHLY and CDR2 FYNNEI. This CDR3 is built from 13 residues. The CDR3 region is CASSGMGLSGYTF. CDR3 in DNA: TGTGCCAGCAGTGGAATGGGACTTTCTGGCTACACCTTC. Together with reference TRBV2 and TRBJ1-2, the CDR3 gives the full variable domain: EPEVTQTPSHQVTQMGQEVILRCVPISNHLYFYWYRQILGQKVEFLVSFYNNEISEKSEIFDDQFSVERPDGSNFTLKIRSTKLEDSAMYFCASSGMGLSGYTFGSGTRLTVV.

The V call is TRBV5-1, the J call TRBJ2-1; D gene ambiguous. This CDR3 contains 12 residues. Germline V gives CDR1 SGHRS, CDR2 YFSETQ. V lost 0 bases and J 7 bases, leaving 5 bases between the germline ends. The CDR3 reads CASSLDGNEQFF. DNA for the CDR3: TGCGCCAGCAGCTTGGACGGGAATGAGCAGTTCTTC. The variable domain in full, with the rest retrieved from reference TRBV5-1 and TRBJ2-1, is KAGVTQTPRYLIKTRGQQVTLSCSPISGHRSVSWYQQTPGQGLQFLFEYFSETQRNKGNFPGRFSGRQFSNSRSEMNVSTLELGDSALYLCASSLDGNEQFFGPGTRLTVL.

A remark on this clone: An end of the junction differs from the germline gene, which may be a read error. This sequence joins TRBV11-2 and TRBJ2-7, with D tentatively TRBD2 (7 bases). The CDR3 consists of 11 residues. Germline V gives CDR1 SGHAT, CDR2 FQNNGV. The CDR3 spells CASSLGGRELF. Here the CDR3 DNA reads TGTGCCAGCAGCTTAGGGGGGCGGGAGCTGTTC.

Points on this clone: A junction boundary mismatches the germline segment, possibly from a read error. This CDR3 is also generated by other DNA sequences in the sample. This chain links TRBV5-1 with TRBJ2-2, with D unclear. The CDR3 runs to 12 residues. Germline V lookup: CDR1 SGHRS, CDR2 YFSETQ. In nucleotides, the CDR3 is TGCGCCAGCTCGCCGAATACCGGGGAGCTGTTTTTT. Protein product: CASSPNTGELFF.

The J gene is TRBJ2-3, the V gene TRBV27; TRBD2 is a possible D gene (5 bases). The V end lost 3 bases, the J end lost 6 bases, and 22 bases lay between the germline ends. The CDR3 loop spans 17 amino acids. Germline V gene data show CDR1 as MNHEY and CDR2 as SMNVEV (reference sequence). CDR3 DNA sequence: TGTGCCAGCAGTTTGTTTCCAGCGGCAGAAAAAATGGATACGCAGTATTTT. Encoded protein: CASSLFPAAEKMDTQYF.